Described below is a single TCR beta chain sequence and its context. Antigen unknown. TCRdb processed the 5' RACE reads again and assigns one entry to each CDR3 protein, with no DNA. This table lists approximately 340,000 distinct CDR3 sequences. These data originate in a study of monozygotic twins with inflammatory bowel disease. Study results and caveats: Among patients, repertoires may have gained variability from differing immunosuppressive treatments. Healthy co-twins showed greater TCRbeta diversity (inverse Simpson) than IBD patients. Clonotype overlap with others was lower in IBD patients than in healthy twins, a difference that was greatest with disease activity.

Each donor had more than 2 ml of blood drawn. The CDR3 totals 15 residues. The chain combines TRBV12-3 or TRBV12-4 with TRBJ1-2. This TCR derives from a human donor with ulcerative colitis or Crohn's disease, or a healthy co-twin of an affected twin (not recorded which). The source material was blood. The CDR3 loop is CASSSREAPHYGYTF.